Below, 25 T cell receptor beta chains from the same sample are listed, as sequenced in a study of human T cells and chemical hapten exposure. TCRdb reanalysed the RACE reads using MiXCR and keeps one entry per CDR3 protein. The sample carries about 360,000 distinct CDR3 sequences, approximately 5% recorded once. Time point specified: patch test 1, 2 weeks after DPC sensitization. Treatment here: therapeutic diphenylcyclopropenone sensitization with weekly scalp DPC. Sequenced here: whole blood, sampled in connection with sensitization to the hapten diphenylcyclopropenone (DPC). These receptors all stem from a woman between 45 and 65 years old with alopecia areata. Some clones in this sample may be carry-over from other donors' samples.

The rearrangement links TRBV20-1 to TRBJ2-7, with D perhaps matching TRBD2 (6 bases). V gave up 0 bases and J gave up 0 bases, with 15 bases separating them. Germline V lookup: CDR1 DFQATT, CDR2 SNEGSKA (reference sequence). The CDR3 is 16 amino acids. CDR3 sequence reads: CSARDMEGGISYEQYF. CDR3 in DNA: TGCAGTGCTAGAGATATGGAGGGTGGGATCTCCTACGAGCAGTACTTC.

Many counts were recorded for this clonotype. V is TRBV30 and J is TRBJ2-7; perhaps TRBD2 as D (6 bases). In germline, CDR1 is GTSNPN, CDR2 SVGIG (reference sequence). V lost 3 bases and J 0 bases, leaving 18 bases between the germline ends. The CDR3 spans 16 residues. The CDR3, as DNA: TGTGCCTGGAGCCCCGACCGGGACTTAAGCTCCTACGAGCAGTACTTC. This sequence encodes CAWSPDRDLSSYEQYF.

This clonotype was counted many times. The chain combines TRBV12-3 or TRBV12-4 with TRBJ1-3; no definite D call. V was shortened by 0 bases and J by 5 bases, with 8 bases between the two germline ends. The CDR3 contains 14 residues. Here the CDR3 DNA reads TGTGCCAGCAGTTTAGCGCAAGGGCGAAACACCATATATTTT. It codes for CASSLAQGRNTIYF.

This clonotype was detected ten times or more. The chain joins TRBV4-2 to TRBJ2-6; 7 bases align to TRBD2. CDR1 LGHNA and CDR2 YNFKEQ come from the germline V gene. V shed 4 bases, J shed 1 base, and the junction held 1 base outside the gene matches. This CDR3 has 15 amino acids. The CDR3 protein is CASSPGGSGANVLTF. The CDR3 region has the DNA TGTGCCAGCAGCCCGGGGGGTTCTGGGGCCAACGTCCTGACTTTC.

This clonotype has only a few counts. V is TRBV24-1 and J is TRBJ2-5; TRBD2 aligns across 12 bases. Germline loops: CDR1 KGHDR, CDR2 SFDVKD. This CDR3 is built from 16 residues. Germline trimming cut 2 bases from V and 5 bases from J; bases unmatched to any gene: 5. The CDR3 loop reads CATSDSTSGSPETQYF. CDR3 coding DNA: TGTGCCACCAGTGATTCGACTAGCGGGAGCCCCGAGACCCAGTACTTC.

This clonotype was found many times. The chain recombines TRBV2 with TRBJ1-1, with 7 bases identical to TRBD1. Germline loops: CDR1 SNHLY, CDR2 FYNNEI. This CDR3 has 16 amino acids. Trimming cost V 4 bases and J 0 bases; bases outside gene matches: 8. CDR3 sequence: CASSALWDSLNTEAFF. DNA for the CDR3: TGTGCCAGCAGTGCGCTCTGGGACAGCTTGAACACTGAAGCTTTCTTT.

There are many counts of this clonotype. This rearrangement joins TRBV7-9 to TRBJ1-5; D remains ambiguous. The CDR3 consists of 16 residues. V gave up 6 bases and J gave up 0 bases, with 15 bases separating them. The V gene's germline CDR1 is SEHNR and CDR2 FQNEAQ (reference sequence). CDR3 bases: TGTGCCAGCAGTCCTATTTCGTCTGATAGCAATCAGCCCCAGCATTTT. Protein product: CASSPISSDSNQPQHF.

V and J are TRBV19 and TRBJ2-2; TRBD2 matches 10 bases. This CDR3 has 17 residues. Germline V CDR1 and CDR2: LNHDA, SQIVND (reference sequence). V lost 1 base and J lost 2; bases outside the gene matches: 4. The CDR3 spells CASSIVTLAGNTGELFF. DNA of the CDR3: TGTGCCAGTAGTATAGTCACACTAGCGGGAAACACCGGGGAGCTGTTTTTT.

This clonotype was recorded at least ten times. V gene TRBV28 combines with J gene TRBJ1-1; D unclear. In germline, CDR1 is MDHEN, CDR2 SYDVKM. With 7 bases removed from V and 10 bases from J, the gap between germline ends came to 13 bases. The CDR3 has 11 residues. The CDR3, as DNA: TGTGCCAGCACCATGGGCGGGCGAGCTTTCTTT. Amino acids: CASTMGGRAFF.

The CDR3 loop reads CSATRTGGKSEQYF. The CDR3 region has the DNA TGCAGTGCTACCCGGACAGGGGGAAAATCCGAGCAGTACTTC. The chain combines TRBV20-1 with TRBJ2-7; 10 positions agree with TRBD1. Germline-derived CDR1 and CDR2 are DFQATT and SNEGSKA (reference sequence). This CDR3 has 14 amino acids. Losses at the gene ends were 4 bases for V and 6 bases for J; bases not matched to a gene: 9.

This clonotype showed up many times. V usage is TRBV5-5 and J usage is TRBJ2-7; D unclear. The CDR3 has 12 amino acids. Germline-derived CDR1 and CDR2 are SGHKS and YYEKEE (reference sequence). The V gene lost 4 bases and the J gene lost 5 bases, with 10 bases spanning the gap. The CDR3 DNA reads as TGTGCCAGCAGCCTGTCCGCGGACGAGCAGTACTTC. It specifies CASSLSADEQYF.

With regard to this clonotype: The limits of the CDR3 on the DNA are not certain, so only TCRdb's listed CDR3 is given. The chain recombines TRBV21-1 with TRBJ1-5; TRBD1, the table's D call, lacks a check against the DNA. TRBV21-1 is deemed a pseudogene. Termini included, the CDR3 measures 17 amino acids. The chain's CDR3 is CASSKGSWAGGNQPQHF.

This clonotype was counted only a few times. The chain has TRBV5-4 and TRBJ2-7; TRBD1 matches at 9 bases. This CDR3 region has 14 residues. Germline V CDR1 and CDR2: SGHNT, YYREEE (reference sequence). The V gene end was trimmed by 2 bases and the J gene end by 2 bases; junction bases not matched to a gene: 2. CDR3 DNA: TGTGCCAGCAGCTTCGGACAGGGGACCTACGAGCAGTACTTC. It yields the protein CASSFGQGTYEQYF.

This clonotype has more than one count but fewer than ten. The V call is TRBV7-2, the J call TRBJ1-5; the D is unclear. This CDR3 has 15 amino acids. Germline CDR1 reads SGHTA; CDR2 reads FQGNSA. The V gene lost 5 bases and the J gene lost 2 bases, with 13 bases spanning the gap. CDR3 DNA: TGTGCCAGCAGCCCGACCGCTCACGGCAATCAGCCCCAGCATTTT. As protein: CASSPTAHGNQPQHF.

There are many counts of this clonotype. This chain joins TRBV5-1 and TRBJ2-7; unclear D gene. The CDR3 has 16 residues. V gave up 2 bases and J gave up 0 bases, with 15 bases separating them. Germline V gene data show CDR1 as SGHRS and CDR2 as YFSETQ. CDR3 sequence reads: CASSFATGLSSYEQYF. The CDR3 DNA reads TGCGCCAGCAGCTTTGCAACGGGCCTCAGCTCCTACGAGCAGTACTTC.

V is TRBV20-1 and J is TRBJ2-7; TRBD1 might be the D (6 bases). Germline V gene sequence: CDR1 DFQATT, CDR2 SNEGSKA (reference sequence). V lost 0 bases and J 3 bases, leaving 15 bases between the germline ends. CDR3 length equals 15 residues. Written as DNA, the CDR3 is TGCAGTGCTAGAGATCTCCTCGAGGGGGACTACGAGCAGTACTTC. This codes for CSARDLLEGDYEQYF.

Note on this clonotype: Given a much more abundant clone one base away, this may be a read error. The chain combines TRBV10-2 with TRBJ1-2, with a tentative D call TRBD1 (5 bases). The CDR3 loop spans 15 amino acids. Germline V gives CDR1 WSHSY, CDR2 SAAADI. The CDR3 region is CARSNYIRGNYGYTF. The DNA of the CDR3 is TGCGCCCGCAGTAACTACATCCGGGGGAACTATGGCTACACCTTC.

This clonotype has only a few counts. The rearrangement uses TRBV28 and TRBJ2-1; TRBD2 agrees at 12 bases. CDR3 size: 16 residues. Germline lookup yields CDR1 MDHEN and CDR2 SYDVKM. The trim removed 6 bases at V and 4 bases at J, leaving 7 bases unmatched. The CDR3 DNA reads TGTGCCAGCAGGGGGACTAGCGGGCGCCGTTACAATGAGCAGTTCTTC. Its protein is CASRGTSGRRYNEQFF. The full variable domain, with the rest looked up from reference TRBV28 and TRBJ2-1, is DVKVTQSSRYLVKRTGEKVFLECVQDMDHENMFWYRQDPGLGLRLIYFSYDVKMKEKGDIPEGYSVSREKKERFSLILESASTNQTSMYLCASRGTSGRRYNEQFFGPGTRLTVL.

Many counts were recorded for this clonotype. The rearrangement links TRBV28 to TRBJ2-7; TRBD2 matches at 9 bases. V shed 6 bases and J 1 base; nucleotides not matched to a gene: 4. This CDR3 contains 14 residues. Germline CDR1 MDHEN, CDR2 SYDVKM. CDR3 protein: CASSLSGGSYEQYF. The DNA of the CDR3 is TGTGCCAGCAGCCTTAGCGGGGGTTCCTACGAGCAGTACTTC.

This clonotype came up many times. V and J are TRBV27 and TRBJ2-1; D remains ambiguous. Trimming left V 1 base short and J 0 bases short, with 7 bases between. Per the germline V gene, CDR1 is MNHEY and CDR2 is SMNVEV (reference sequence). The CDR3 runs 15 residues. The CDR3 here is CASSLWVSSYNEQFF. The CDR3, as DNA: TGTGCCAGCAGTTTATGGGTGAGCTCCTACAATGAGCAGTTCTTC.

V usage is TRBV20-1 and J usage is TRBJ1-4; 8 nucleotides line up with TRBD1. The CDR3 spans 13 residues. Germline V gene data show CDR1 as DFQATT and CDR2 as SNEGSKA (reference sequence). V gave up 5 bases and J gave up 8 bases; unmatched junction bases: 7. CDR3 sequence (DNA): TGCAGTGCTCTTCGGGACAGGAACGAAAAACTGTTTTTT. Translating gives CSALRDRNEKLFF.

The chain combines TRBV7-9 with TRBJ2-7; D is unclear. Germline CDR1 and CDR2: SEHNR and FQNEAQ (reference sequence). This CDR3 contains 12 residues. Deletions cut 5 bases from V and 4 bases from J, with 9 bases between. The CDR3 loop is CASSKSAYEQYF. CDR3 nucleotides: TGTGCCAGCAGCAAATCAGCGTACGAGCAGTACTTC.

This clonotype was seen at least ten times. The chain recombines TRBV18 with TRBJ1-1; D is unresolved. V lost 6 bases and J 5 bases, leaving 16 bases between the germline ends. The CDR3 is made up of 14 amino acids. Germline V gives CDR1 KGHSH, CDR2 LQKENI. The CDR3 reads CASSPTIGGTEAFF. Written as DNA, the CDR3 is TGTGCCAGCTCCCCAACGATAGGAGGTACTGAAGCTTTCTTT.

This clonotype was seen more than once but under ten times. The chain links TRBV12-3 or TRBV12-4 to TRBJ2-1, with 9 bases fitting TRBD2. The CDR3 runs to 15 residues. V dropped 7 bases and J dropped 7; count of bases not matched to a gene: 11. The CDR3 nucleotides are TGTGCCAGCAACATAGCGGGAGAGGGGAGAAATGAGCAGTTCTTC. Residues: CASNIAGEGRNEQFF.

In this sample, this clonotype turned up many times. V gene TRBV6-5 combines with J gene TRBJ2-2; 8 bases fit TRBD2. The V and J ends lost 2 bases and 1 base, in that order; junction bases with no gene match: 3. Germline CDR1 is MNHEY and CDR2 is SVGAGI. The CDR3 totals 16 residues. This CDR3 reads CASSYRLAGNTGELFF. DNA of the CDR3: TGTGCCAGCAGTTACCGCCTAGCGGGGAACACCGGGGAGCTGTTTTTT.